This T cell receptor beta chain was retrieved from a study of blood T cell repertoires in COVID-19. In the study overall: Specimens from acute and convalescent COVID-19 originated in the United States, Italy and Spain.

Ages ranged from roughly 18 to 100 years, with residence in about 23 US areas. Participant reports of clinical history set cohort assignment. With 7 bases removed from V and 5 bases from J, the gap between germline ends came to 16 bases. CDR1 is MNHEY, CDR2 SVGAGI, per germline. This CDR3 contains 14 residues. In the original processing: Estimation of nucleated cell counts relied on the amplification of reference gene primers. Sequencing used immunoSEQ multiplex PCR; TCRdb keeps in-frame clones, though not all of them. D and trimming come from the DNA, and the V and J calls and clone size come from that table. The sample shows some 250,000 clones, more than 85% of them seen only once.

The chain has TRBV6-5 and TRBJ2-3; the D gene is possibly TRBD1 (6 bases). The sample comprised PBMCs or T cells enriched from blood (not recorded which). The sequence derives from a man in his forties or fifties who had recovered from COVID-19. The CDR3 loop reads CASTRGQLGDTQYF. DNA for the CDR3: TGTGCCAGCACCAGGGGCCAACTTGGAGATACGCAGTATTTT.